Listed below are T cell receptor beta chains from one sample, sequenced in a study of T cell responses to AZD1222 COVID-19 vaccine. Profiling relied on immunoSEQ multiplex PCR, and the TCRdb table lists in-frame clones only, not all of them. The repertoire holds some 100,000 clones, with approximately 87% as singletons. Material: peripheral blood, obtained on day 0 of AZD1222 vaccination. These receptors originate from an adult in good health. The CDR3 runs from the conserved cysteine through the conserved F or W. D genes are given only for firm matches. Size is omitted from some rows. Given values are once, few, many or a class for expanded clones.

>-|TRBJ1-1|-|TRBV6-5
TGTGCCAGCAGTTACTCGCAGACCCAACTGAACACTGAAGCTTTCTTT
CASSYSQTQLNTEAFF
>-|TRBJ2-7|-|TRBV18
TGTGCCAGCTCATACGACAGGACCTCCTACGAGCAGTACTTC
CASSYDRTSYEQYF
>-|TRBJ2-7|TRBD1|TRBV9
TGTGCCAGCACCAATTCCGCCCGACAGGGGGCCGAGCAGTACTTC
CASTNSARQGAEQYF
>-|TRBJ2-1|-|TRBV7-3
TGTGCCAGCAGCTTCCCGGAGGGGGGTGAGCAGTTCTTC
CASSFPEGGEQFF
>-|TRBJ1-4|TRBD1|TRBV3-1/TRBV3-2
TGTGCCAGCAGCCAACTAGTAGCGACCGGGACAGTCCTGTTTTTT
CASSQLVATGTVLFF
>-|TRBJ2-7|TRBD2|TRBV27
TGTGCCAGCAGTTTATTTTTCGTGGGGGGGACTAGCGGGAGGAACTCCTACGAGCAGTACTTC
CASSLFFVGGTSGRNSYEQYF
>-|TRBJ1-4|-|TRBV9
TGTGCCAGCAGCGTAGCTATGGGGGAAAAACTGTTTTTT
CASSVAMGEKLFF
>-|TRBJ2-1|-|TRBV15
TGTGCCACCAGCAGAGATGGTAGAAGTGAGCAGTTCTTC
CATSRDGRSEQFF
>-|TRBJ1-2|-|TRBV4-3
TGCGCCAGCAGCCAGGTCGGGGCGCTGGGCTATGGCTACACCTTC
CASSQVGALGYGYTF
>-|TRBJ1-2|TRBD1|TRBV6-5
TGTGCCAGCAGTTACAGGACAGGGTTAGGCGGCTACACCTTC
CASSYRTGLGGYTF
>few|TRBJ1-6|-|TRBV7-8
TGTGCCAGCAGCTTTGGCGTTTCACCCCTCCACTTT
CASSFGVSPLHF
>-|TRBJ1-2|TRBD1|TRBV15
TGTGCCACCAGCAGACGACAGGGGGCGTTCTATGGCTACACCTTC
CATSRRQGAFYGYTF
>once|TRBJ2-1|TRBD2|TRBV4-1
TGCGCCAGCAGCCAAGGACAGGAGCGGGGGGGTTGGAATGAGCAGTTCTTC
CASSQGQERGGWNEQFF
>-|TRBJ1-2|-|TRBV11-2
TGTGCCAGCAGCGGCAGGAAAGGCTACACCTTC
CASSGRKGYTF
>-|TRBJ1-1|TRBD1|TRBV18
TGTGCCAGCTCAGCCAATCCGGGACAGGGATCTTCTGAAGCTTTCTTT
CASSANPGQGSSEAFF
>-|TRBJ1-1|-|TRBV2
TGTGCCAGCAGATTTACAGGGTATCCAGAAGCTTTCTTT
CASRFTGYPEAFF
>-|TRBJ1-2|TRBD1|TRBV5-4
TGTGCCAGCAGCTTTGCAGGGGGCGCAGGTGGCTACACCTTC
CASSFAGGAGGYTF
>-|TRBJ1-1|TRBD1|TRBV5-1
TGCGCCAGCAGCCAAATCACAGGGGTGGGTACTGAAGCTTTCTTT
CASSQITGVGTEAFF
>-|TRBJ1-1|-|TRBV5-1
TGCGCCAGCAGCTTGGGACCGACGAACACTGAAGCTTTCTTT
CASSLGPTNTEAFF
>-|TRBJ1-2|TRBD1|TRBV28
TGTGCCAGCAGCGGGACAGAGCCTAACTATGGCTACACCTTC
CASSGTEPNYGYTF
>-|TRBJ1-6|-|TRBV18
TGTGCCAGCTCACGGGATCAGGGGATATCTTCACCCCTCCACTTT
CASSRDQGISSPLHF
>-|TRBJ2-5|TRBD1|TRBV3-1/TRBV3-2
TGTGCCAGCAGCCCAACGACAGGGACCCAAGAGACCCAGTACTTC
CASSPTTGTQETQYF
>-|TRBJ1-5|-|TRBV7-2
TGTGCCAGCAGCTTCTACAGGTCCGATCAGCCCCAGCATTTT
CASSFYRSDQPQHF
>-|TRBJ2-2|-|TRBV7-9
TGTGCCAGCAGCGCCCGCACAGGAAGGAGTTTCACCGGGGAGCTGTTTTTT
CASSARTGRSFTGELFF
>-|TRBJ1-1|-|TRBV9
TGTGCCAGCAGCCTTCAAGGAGGGGCGGGGAACACTGAAGCTTTCTTT
CASSLQGGAGNTEAFF
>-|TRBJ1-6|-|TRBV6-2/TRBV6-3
TGTGCCAGCAGTTACCCGGCAGGACATAATTCACCCCTCCACTTT
CASSYPAGHNSPLHF
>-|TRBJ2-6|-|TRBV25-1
TGTGCCAGCATGGGGTCTGGGGCCAACGTCCTGACTTTC
CASMGSGANVLTF
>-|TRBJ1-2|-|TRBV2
TGTGCCAGCACGAGGTCCGCGCGGCGGGACTATGGCTACACCTTC
CASTRSARRDYGYTF
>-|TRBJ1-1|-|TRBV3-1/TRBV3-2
TGTGCCAGCAGCCAAGAGACACAACTTACTTTCTTT
CASSQETQLTFF
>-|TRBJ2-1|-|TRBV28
TGTGCCAGCAGCTTAGATACGAGCTCCTACAATGAGCAGTTCTTC
CASSLDTSSYNEQFF
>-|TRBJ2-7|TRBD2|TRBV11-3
TGTGCCAGCAGCGGGGGGGGACTAGAGTTTTTCGGGACCGAGCAGTACTTC
CASSGGGLEFFGTEQYF
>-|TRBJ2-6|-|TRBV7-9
TGTGCCAGCAGCTTAGCAGGCTCGGACTCTGGGGCCAACGTCCTGACTTTC
CASSLAGSDSGANVLTF
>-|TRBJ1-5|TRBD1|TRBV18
TGTGCCAGCTCAACAGGGGACAATCAGCCCCAGCATTTT
CASSTGDNQPQHF
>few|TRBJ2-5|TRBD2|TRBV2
TGTGCCAGCAGTGAACTAGCGGGGGGGGAAGGGACCCAGTACTTC
CASSELAGGEGTQYF
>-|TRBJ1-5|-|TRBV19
TGTGCCAGCAAAAAAGACGGGGCTCATCAGCCCCAGCATTTT
CASKKDGAHQPQHF
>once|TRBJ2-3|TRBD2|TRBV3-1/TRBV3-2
TGTGCCAGCAGCCGACTAGCGGGGGGCCGGGGCACAGATACGCAGTATTTT
CASSRLAGGRGTDTQYF
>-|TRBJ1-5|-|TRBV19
TGTGCCAGTACCCCCGGCGGCAATCAGCCCCAGCATTTT
CASTPGGNQPQHF
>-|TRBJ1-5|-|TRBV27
TGTGCCAGCAGTTTATTTGGTAGCAATCAGCCCCAGCATTTT
CASSLFGSNQPQHF
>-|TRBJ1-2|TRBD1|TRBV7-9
TGTGCCAGCAGCTCACACAGGACAGGCACTGGCTACACCTTC
CASSSHRTGTGYTF
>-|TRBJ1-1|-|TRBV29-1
TGCAGCGTTGTCGCGCAGGCTGAAGCTTTCTTT
CSVVAQAEAFF
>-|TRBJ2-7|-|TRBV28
TGTGCCAGCGCCGGAATATTGGGGCAGGGGCCCTACGAGCAGTACTTC
CASAGILGQGPYEQYF
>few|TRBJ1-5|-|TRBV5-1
TGCGCCAGCAGCTTGGGGACAGTTGATAATCAGCCCCAGCATTTT
CASSLGTVDNQPQHF